The text below deals with one T cell receptor beta chain. What it binds is not known. These data are taken from a study of cytomegalovirus exposure and HLA in healthy donors. Findings of the study overall: Rarity held for most TCR sequences, but there were some public TCRs that occurred in many donors. Productive status was seen about 90% or about 30% of the time for most TCR beta V segments in an earlier analysis. The authors later found HLA-associated TCR beta chains more clonally expanded than equally common others.

Nominally healthy donors provided the samples, though records likely missed some immune exposures. The PCR was carried out with 60 Vbeta primers and 13 Jbeta primers. Here immunoSEQ multiplex PCR was the method, and the copy in TCRdb shows in-frame clones only, minus some. Of about 170,000 clones detected, over 75% appear once; the ten largest clones hold over 0.95%. The sequenced sample consisted of PBMCs. This sequence was found in a woman in her forties or fifties in good health and CMV-seropositive.

The DNA of the CDR3 is TGTGCCAGCAATAAACCTCCGGGACACCAGGGGGATACGCAGTATTTT. Amino acids: CASNKPPGHQGDTQYF. The chain links TRBV6-6 to TRBJ2-3; tentative D call: TRBD1 (6 bases). The CDR3 runs to 16 residues. V gave up 7 bases and J gave up 6 bases, with 23 bases separating them. Germline assignment: CDR1 MNHNY and CDR2 SVGAGI (reference sequence).